These T cell receptor beta chains were read from a single sample in a study of blood T cell repertoires in COVID-19. The method was immunoSEQ multiplex PCR; TCRdb's version includes in-frame clones alone and lacks a portion of them. The table has some 140,000 clones, roughly four fifths seen once. Source material: peripheral blood. Receptors were obtained from an elderly man with acute or convalescent COVID-19. The conserved cysteine and the conserved F or W are not part of the CDR3 here. Each record gives: D gene, V gene, J gene, CDR3 length, CDR3 protein. D genes are given only for firm matches.

D gene: -; V gene: TRBV4-3; J gene: TRBJ1-2; CDR3 length: 12; CDR3 protein: ASSQDIDNYGYT
D gene: -; V gene: TRBV30; J gene: TRBJ2-7; CDR3 length: 9; CDR3 protein: AWSLSYEQY
D gene: -; V gene: TRBV18; J gene: TRBJ1-6; CDR3 length: 11; CDR3 protein: ASSGGSNSPLH
D gene: -; V gene: TRBV6-1; J gene: TRBJ1-5; CDR3 length: 10; CDR3 protein: ASSELQRAQH
D gene: -; V gene: TRBV9; J gene: TRBJ1-2; CDR3 length: 12; CDR3 protein: ASSMSDRNYGYT
D gene: TRBD1; V gene: TRBV2; J gene: TRBJ1-6; CDR3 length: 12; CDR3 protein: ASTETGTNSPLH
D gene: TRBD1; V gene: TRBV9; J gene: TRBJ1-4; CDR3 length: 12; CDR3 protein: ASSPDRDRAKLF
D gene: -; V gene: TRBV19; J gene: TRBJ2-3; CDR3 length: 13; CDR3 protein: ASSTGVMRTDTQY
D gene: -; V gene: TRBV7-9; J gene: TRBJ1-2; CDR3 length: 10; CDR3 protein: ASSSTSYGYT
D gene: -; V gene: TRBV28; J gene: TRBJ2-2; CDR3 length: 12; CDR3 protein: ASRSGLFTGELF
D gene: TRBD1; V gene: TRBV10-1; J gene: TRBJ1-5; CDR3 length: 16; CDR3 protein: ASSRTGRLVGGNQPQH
D gene: TRBD2; V gene: TRBV2; J gene: TRBJ2-1; CDR3 length: 11; CDR3 protein: ASSRRGSNEQF
D gene: TRBD1; V gene: TRBV19; J gene: TRBJ2-1; CDR3 length: 16; CDR3 protein: ASSILPGDSSYDHEQF
D gene: -; V gene: TRBV10-3; J gene: TRBJ1-1; CDR3 length: 12; CDR3 protein: AIRRGQENTEAF
D gene: -; V gene: TRBV12-3/TRBV12-4; J gene: TRBJ1-4; CDR3 length: 11; CDR3 protein: ASSLSFNEKLF
D gene: -; V gene: TRBV5-6; J gene: TRBJ1-1; CDR3 length: 13; CDR3 protein: ASSLEQGRNTEAF
D gene: -; V gene: TRBV27; J gene: TRBJ1-5; CDR3 length: 14; CDR3 protein: ASHSLREGEDQPQH
D gene: -; V gene: TRBV7-2; J gene: TRBJ2-3; CDR3 length: 16; CDR3 protein: ASSLRGGGGNVRDTQY
D gene: TRBD1; V gene: TRBV5-1; J gene: TRBJ2-5; CDR3 length: 13; CDR3 protein: ASSTGQGDQETQY
D gene: -; V gene: TRBV7-5; J gene: TRBJ2-1; CDR3 length: 15; CDR3 protein: VRSRGWGPFSYNEQF
D gene: -; V gene: TRBV5-1; J gene: TRBJ2-5; CDR3 length: 13; CDR3 protein: ASSLNGGREETQY
D gene: TRBD2; V gene: TRBV6-2/TRBV6-3; J gene: TRBJ2-3; CDR3 length: 15; CDR3 protein: ASSSPGLAGGTDTQY
D gene: TRBD1; V gene: TRBV7-6; J gene: TRBJ2-4; CDR3 length: 18; CDR3 protein: ASSARWPGQGSVVKNIQY
D gene: -; V gene: TRBV28; J gene: TRBJ2-5; CDR3 length: 12; CDR3 protein: ASRGLAPMETQY
D gene: -; V gene: TRBV10-3; J gene: TRBJ2-2; CDR3 length: 13; CDR3 protein: AIMSTETNTGELF
D gene: -; V gene: TRBV3-1/TRBV3-2; J gene: TRBJ1-6; CDR3 length: 18; CDR3 protein: ARRGGTNEATRSYNSPLH
D gene: TRBD1; V gene: TRBV29-1; J gene: TRBJ1-5; CDR3 length: 14; CDR3 protein: SVTTFGQGARQPQH
D gene: -; V gene: TRBV25-1; J gene: TRBJ1-5; CDR3 length: 12; CDR3 protein: ARRDSQKGQPQH
D gene: -; V gene: TRBV11-2; J gene: TRBJ1-1; CDR3 length: 13; CDR3 protein: ASSLGPGRETEAF
D gene: TRBD1; V gene: TRBV3-1/TRBV3-2; J gene: TRBJ1-5; CDR3 length: 14; CDR3 protein: ASSPGQGGSFQPQH
D gene: -; V gene: TRBV27; J gene: TRBJ1-5; CDR3 length: 12; CDR3 protein: ASSLYPGLGPQH
D gene: TRBD2; V gene: TRBV11-2; J gene: TRBJ2-3; CDR3 length: 16; CDR3 protein: ASSPVSLAGGSTDTQY
D gene: TRBD1; V gene: TRBV19; J gene: TRBJ1-5; CDR3 length: 12; CDR3 protein: ASSIRTGGQPQH
D gene: -; V gene: TRBV19; J gene: TRBJ1-3; CDR3 length: 12; CDR3 protein: ASSRYSSGNTIY
D gene: -; V gene: TRBV6-2/TRBV6-3; J gene: TRBJ2-7; CDR3 length: 13; CDR3 protein: ASSYPPGTHSEQY
D gene: TRBD2; V gene: TRBV3-1/TRBV3-2; J gene: TRBJ2-5; CDR3 length: 17; CDR3 protein: ASSQNPRLAGARQETQY
D gene: -; V gene: TRBV4-1; J gene: TRBJ2-5; CDR3 length: 14; CDR3 protein: ASSRGSGNTQETQY
D gene: -; V gene: TRBV18; J gene: TRBJ1-5; CDR3 length: 13; CDR3 protein: ASSEWASGNQPQH
D gene: -; V gene: TRBV7-3; J gene: TRBJ1-2; CDR3 length: 13; CDR3 protein: ASSLNGGPNYGYT
D gene: TRBD1; V gene: TRBV29-1; J gene: TRBJ2-1; CDR3 length: 11; CDR3 protein: SVGGTGGNEQF
D gene: -; V gene: TRBV19; J gene: TRBJ1-4; CDR3 length: 13; CDR3 protein: ASTDSGAANEKLF
D gene: -; V gene: TRBV18; J gene: TRBJ1-1; CDR3 length: 11; CDR3 protein: ASSFGEDTEAF
D gene: -; V gene: TRBV15; J gene: TRBJ2-3; CDR3 length: 14; CDR3 protein: ATSRGGIRSGHTQY